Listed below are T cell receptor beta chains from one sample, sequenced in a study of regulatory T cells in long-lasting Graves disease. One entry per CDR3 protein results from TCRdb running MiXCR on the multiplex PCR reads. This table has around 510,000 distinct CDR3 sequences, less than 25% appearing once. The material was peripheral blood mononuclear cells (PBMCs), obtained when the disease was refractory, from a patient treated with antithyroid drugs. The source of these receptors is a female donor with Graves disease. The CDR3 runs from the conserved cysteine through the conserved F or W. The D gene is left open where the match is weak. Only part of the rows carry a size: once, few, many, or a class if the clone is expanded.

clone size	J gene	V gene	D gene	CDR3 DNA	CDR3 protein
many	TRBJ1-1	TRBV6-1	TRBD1	TGTGCCACACTGGGACAGGGGTACACTGAAGCTTTCTTT	CATLGQGYTEAFF
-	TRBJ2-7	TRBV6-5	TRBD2	TGTGCCAGCAGTTGGGGTAGCGGGGCCGAGCAGTACTTC	CASSWGSGAEQYF
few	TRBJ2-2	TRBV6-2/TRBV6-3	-	TGTGCCAGCAGTTACTCGCCCGGAGACGCGAACACCGGGGAGCTGTTTTTT	CASSYSPGDANTGELFF
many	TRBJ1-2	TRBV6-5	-	TGTGCCAGCAGTTACTCCGGGGAATATGGCTACACCTTC	CASSYSGEYGYTF
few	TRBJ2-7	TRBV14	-	TGTGCCAGCAGCCCCCCACAGGGTTACTACGAGCAGTACTTC	CASSPPQGYYEQYF
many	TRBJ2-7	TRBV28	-	TGTGCCAGCAGTCGTTATGGGGGAAACGAGCAGTACTTC	CASSRYGGNEQYF
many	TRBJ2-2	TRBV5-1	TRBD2	TGCGCCAGCAGCTTTCTAGCGGGCAGAGTCACCGGGGAGCTGTTTTTT	CASSFLAGRVTGELFF
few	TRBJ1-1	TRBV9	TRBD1	TGTGCCAGCAGCCCCTCCGGACAGGGCACTGAAGCTTTCTTT	CASSPSGQGTEAFF
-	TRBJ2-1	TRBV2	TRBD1	TGTGCCAGCAGTAACAGGGGGGCGCAGTTCTTC	CASSNRGAQFF
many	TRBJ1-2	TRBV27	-	TGTGCCAGCAGACTTGGACTTAACTATGGCTACACCTTC	CASRLGLNYGYTF
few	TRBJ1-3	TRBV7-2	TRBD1	TGTGCCAGCAGCCCCGGGAAGGGGGCACTCTCTGGAAACACCATATATTTT	CASSPGKGALSGNTIYF
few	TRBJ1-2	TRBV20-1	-	TGCAGTGGACGGGAGTCTGGCTACACCTTC	CSGRESGYTF
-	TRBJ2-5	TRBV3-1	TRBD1	TGTGCCAGCAGCCCGGGACAGCCTAGGGGAGAGACCCAGTACTTC	CASSPGQPRGETQYF
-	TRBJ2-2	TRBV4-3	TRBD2	TGCGCCAGCAGCCCGGGACTAGCGGGAGGGCGGTTGACCGGGGAGCTGTTTTTT	CASSPGLAGGRLTGELFF
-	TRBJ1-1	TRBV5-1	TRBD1	TGCGCCAGCAGCTCAACCGGGACAGGGGGCCTACGTCTTGAAGCTTTCTTT	CASSSTGTGGLRLEAFF
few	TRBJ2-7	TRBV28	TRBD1	TGTGCCAGCAGTATGACAGGGTATAGCTACGAGCAGTACTTC	CASSMTGYSYEQYF
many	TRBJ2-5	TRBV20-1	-	TGCAGTGCTAGAGATTGGCGGGGTACCCCCGAGACCCAGTACTTC	CSARDWRGTPETQYF